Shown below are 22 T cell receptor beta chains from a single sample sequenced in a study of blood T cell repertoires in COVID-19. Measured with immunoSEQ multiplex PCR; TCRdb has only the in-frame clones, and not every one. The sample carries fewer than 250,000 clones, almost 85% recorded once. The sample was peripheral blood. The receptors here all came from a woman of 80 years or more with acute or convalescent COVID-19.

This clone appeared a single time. CDR3 region: CASSLGAGMNTEAFF. Written as DNA, the CDR3 is TGTGCCAGCAGCTTGGGGGCAGGGATGAACACTGAAGCTTTCTTT. The chain combines TRBV5-6 with TRBJ1-1; D is perhaps TRBD1 (5 bases). With 0 bases removed from V and 0 bases from J, the gap between germline ends came to 9 bases. Germline-derived CDR1 and CDR2 are SGHDT and YYEEEE. The CDR3 loop spans 15 amino acids. The entire variable domain, with the rest obtained from reference TRBV5-6 and TRBJ1-1, is as follows: DAGVTQSPTHLIKTRGQQVTLRCSPKSGHDTVSWYQQALGQGPQFIFQYYEEEERQRGNFPDRFSGHQFPNYSSELNVNALLLGDSALYLCASSLGAGMNTEAFFGQGTRLTVV.

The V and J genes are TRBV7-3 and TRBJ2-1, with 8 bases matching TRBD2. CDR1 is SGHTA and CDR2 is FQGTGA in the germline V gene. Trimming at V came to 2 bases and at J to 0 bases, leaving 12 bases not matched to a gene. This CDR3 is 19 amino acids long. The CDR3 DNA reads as TGTGCCAGCAGCTTACGCTCCAGCGGGGGTGCCAACTCCTACAATGAGCAGTTCTTC. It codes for CASSLRSSGGANSYNEQFF.

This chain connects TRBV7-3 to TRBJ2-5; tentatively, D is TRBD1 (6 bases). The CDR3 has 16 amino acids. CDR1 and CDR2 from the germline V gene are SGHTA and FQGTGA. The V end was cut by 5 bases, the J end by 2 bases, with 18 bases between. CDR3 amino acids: CASSLGPGTSQETQYF. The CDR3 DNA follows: TGTGCCAGCAGCCTTGGGCCCGGGACAAGTCAAGAGACCCAGTACTTC.

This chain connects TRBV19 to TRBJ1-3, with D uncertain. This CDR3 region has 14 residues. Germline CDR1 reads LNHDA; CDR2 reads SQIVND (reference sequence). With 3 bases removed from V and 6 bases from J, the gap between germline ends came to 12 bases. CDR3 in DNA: TGTGCCAGTAGTATGGGTCCGGAGCCAAACACCATATATTTT. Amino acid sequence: CASSMGPEPNTIYF. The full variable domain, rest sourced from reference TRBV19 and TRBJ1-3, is DGGITQSPKYLFRKEGQNVTLSCEQNLNHDAMYWYRQDPGQGLRLIYYSQIVNDFQKGDIAEGYSVSREKKESFPLTVTSAQKNPTAFYLCASSMGPEPNTIYFGEGSWLTVV.

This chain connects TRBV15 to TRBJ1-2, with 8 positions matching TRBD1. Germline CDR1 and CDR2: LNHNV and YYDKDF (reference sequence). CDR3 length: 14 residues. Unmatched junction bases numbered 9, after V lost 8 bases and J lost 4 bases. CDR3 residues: CATSTTGASYGYTF. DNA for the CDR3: TGTGCCACCTCCACGACAGGGGCGAGCTATGGCTACACCTTC.

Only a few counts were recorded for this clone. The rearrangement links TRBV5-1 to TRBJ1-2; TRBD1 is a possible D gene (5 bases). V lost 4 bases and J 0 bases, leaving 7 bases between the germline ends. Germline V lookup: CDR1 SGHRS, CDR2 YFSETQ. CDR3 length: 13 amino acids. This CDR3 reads CASSRDSNYGYTF. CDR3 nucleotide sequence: TGCGCCAGCAGCCGGGACTCTAACTATGGCTACACCTTC.

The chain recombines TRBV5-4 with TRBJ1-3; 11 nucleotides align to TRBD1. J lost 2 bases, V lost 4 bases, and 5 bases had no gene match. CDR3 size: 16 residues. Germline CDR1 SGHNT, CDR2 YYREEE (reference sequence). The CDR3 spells CASSTGQGAAGNTIYF. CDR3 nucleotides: TGTGCCAGCAGCACCGGACAGGGGGCGGCTGGAAACACCATATATTTT.

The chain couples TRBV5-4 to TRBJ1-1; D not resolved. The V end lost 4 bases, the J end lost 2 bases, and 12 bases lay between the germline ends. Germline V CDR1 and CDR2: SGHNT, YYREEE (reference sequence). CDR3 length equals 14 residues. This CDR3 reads CASSTKQSNTEAFF. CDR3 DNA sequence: TGTGCCAGCAGCACAAAACAGTCCAACACTGAAGCTTTCTTT. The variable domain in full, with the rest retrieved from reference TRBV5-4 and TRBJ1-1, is ETGVTQSPTHLIKTRGQQVTLRCSSQSGHNTVSWYQQALGQGPQFIFQYYREEENGRGNFPPRFSGLQFPNYSSELNVNALELDDSALYLCASSTKQSNTEAFFGQGTRLTVV.

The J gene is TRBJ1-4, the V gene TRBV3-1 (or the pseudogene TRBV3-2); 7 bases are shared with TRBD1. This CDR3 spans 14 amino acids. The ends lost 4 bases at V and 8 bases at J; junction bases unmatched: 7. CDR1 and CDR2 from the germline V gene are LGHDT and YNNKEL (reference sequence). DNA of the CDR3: TGTGCCAGCAGCCCCAACAGGGGTGGGGAAAAACTGTTTTTT. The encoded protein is CASSPNRGGEKLFF.

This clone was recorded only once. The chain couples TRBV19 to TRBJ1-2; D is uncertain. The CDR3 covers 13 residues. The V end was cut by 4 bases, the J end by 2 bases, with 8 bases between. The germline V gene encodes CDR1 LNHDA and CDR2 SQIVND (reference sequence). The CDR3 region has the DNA TGTGCCAGTAGTACCACTCGGAACTATGGCTACACCTTC. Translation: CASSTTRNYGYTF.

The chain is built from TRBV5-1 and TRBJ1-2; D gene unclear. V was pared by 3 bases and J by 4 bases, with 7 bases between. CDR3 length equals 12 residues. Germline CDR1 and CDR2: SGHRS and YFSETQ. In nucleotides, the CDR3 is TGCGCCAGCAGCTCCGACACCTATGGCTACACCTTC. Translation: CASSSDTYGYTF.

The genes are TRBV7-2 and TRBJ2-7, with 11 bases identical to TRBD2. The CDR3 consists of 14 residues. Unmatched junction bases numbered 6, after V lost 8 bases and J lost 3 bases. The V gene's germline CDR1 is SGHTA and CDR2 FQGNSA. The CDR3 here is CASGLTSGNYEQYF. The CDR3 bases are TGTGCCAGCGGACTGACTAGCGGGAACTACGAGCAGTACTTC.

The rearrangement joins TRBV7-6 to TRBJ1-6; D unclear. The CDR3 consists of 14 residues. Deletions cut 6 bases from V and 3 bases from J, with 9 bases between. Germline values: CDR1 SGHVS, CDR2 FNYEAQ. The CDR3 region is CASSLEGYNSPLHF. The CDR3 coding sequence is TGTGCCAGCAGTCTGGAGGGCTATAATTCACCCCTCCACTTT.

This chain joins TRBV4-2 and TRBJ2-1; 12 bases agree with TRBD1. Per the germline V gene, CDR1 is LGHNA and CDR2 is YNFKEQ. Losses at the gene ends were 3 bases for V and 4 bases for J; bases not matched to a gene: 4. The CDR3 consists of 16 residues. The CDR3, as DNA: TGTGCCAGCAGCCAGGGGGACAGGGGGCCTTACAATGAGCAGTTCTTC. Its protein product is CASSQGDRGPYNEQFF.

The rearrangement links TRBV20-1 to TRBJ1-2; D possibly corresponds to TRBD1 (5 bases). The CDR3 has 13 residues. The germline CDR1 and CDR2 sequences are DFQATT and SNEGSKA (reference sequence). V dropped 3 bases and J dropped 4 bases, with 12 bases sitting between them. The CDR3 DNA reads TGCAGTGCTAGTAAGACAGAGGCCTATGGCTACACCTTC. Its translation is CSASKTEAYGYTF.

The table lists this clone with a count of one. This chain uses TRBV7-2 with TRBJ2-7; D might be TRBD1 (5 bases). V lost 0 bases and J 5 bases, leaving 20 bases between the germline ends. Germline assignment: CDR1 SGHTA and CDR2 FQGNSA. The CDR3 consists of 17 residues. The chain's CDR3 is CASSLALGPAGPNEQYF. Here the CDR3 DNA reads TGTGCCAGCAGCTTAGCGCTAGGGCCGGCAGGGCCCAACGAGCAGTACTTC.

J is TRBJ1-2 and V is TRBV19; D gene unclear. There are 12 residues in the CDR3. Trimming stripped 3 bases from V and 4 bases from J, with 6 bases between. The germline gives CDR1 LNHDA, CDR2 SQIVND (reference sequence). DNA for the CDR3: TGTGCCAGTAGTATGAGGGCCTATGGCTACACCTTC. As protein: CASSMRAYGYTF.

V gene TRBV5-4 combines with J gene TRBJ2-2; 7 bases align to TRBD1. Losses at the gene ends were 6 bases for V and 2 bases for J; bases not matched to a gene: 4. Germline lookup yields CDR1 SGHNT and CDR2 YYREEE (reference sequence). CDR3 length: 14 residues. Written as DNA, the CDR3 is TGTGCCAGCACCCACAGGGGTAACACCGGGGAGCTGTTTTTT. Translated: CASTHRGNTGELFF. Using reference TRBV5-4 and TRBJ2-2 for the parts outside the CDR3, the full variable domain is ETGVTQSPTHLIKTRGQQVTLRCSSQSGHNTVSWYQQALGQGPQFIFQYYREEENGRGNFPPRFSGLQFPNYSSELNVNALELDDSALYLCASTHRGNTGELFFGEGSRLTVL.

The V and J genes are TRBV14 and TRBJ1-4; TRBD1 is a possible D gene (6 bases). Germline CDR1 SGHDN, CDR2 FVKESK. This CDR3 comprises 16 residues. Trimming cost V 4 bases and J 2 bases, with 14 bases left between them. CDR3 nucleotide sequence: TGTGCCAGCAGCCCCCAGGGGTACGAGACTAATGAAAAACTGTTTTTT. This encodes CASSPQGYETNEKLFF.

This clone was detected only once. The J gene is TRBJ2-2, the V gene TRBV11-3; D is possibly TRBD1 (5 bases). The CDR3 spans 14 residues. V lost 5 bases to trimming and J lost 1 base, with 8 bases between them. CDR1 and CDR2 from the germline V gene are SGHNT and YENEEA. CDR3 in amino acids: CASSKGENTGELFF. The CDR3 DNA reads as TGTGCCAGCAGCAAAGGGGAGAACACCGGGGAGCTGTTTTTT.

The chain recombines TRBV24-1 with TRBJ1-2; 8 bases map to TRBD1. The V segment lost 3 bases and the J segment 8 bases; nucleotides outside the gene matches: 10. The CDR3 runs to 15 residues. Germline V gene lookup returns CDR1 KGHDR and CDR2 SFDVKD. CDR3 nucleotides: TGTGCCACCAGTGATAGGTCAGGGGGCAATGACGGCTACACCTTC. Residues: CATSDRSGGNDGYTF.

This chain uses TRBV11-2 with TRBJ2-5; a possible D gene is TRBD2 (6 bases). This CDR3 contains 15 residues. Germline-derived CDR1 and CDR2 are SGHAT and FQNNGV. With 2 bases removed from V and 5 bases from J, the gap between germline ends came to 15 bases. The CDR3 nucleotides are TGTGCCAGCAGCTTATCCACGGGGGTAGGGGAGACCCAGTACTTC. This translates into CASSLSTGVGETQYF.